What follows are 8 T cell receptor beta chains derived from one specimen sequenced in a study of beta chain features in type 1 diabetes. Study results and caveats: Among patients with Type 1 diabetes, TCRB CDR3s were moderately but significantly shorter in every one of the four CD4+ subsets.

What was sequenced were expressed TCRB transcripts, since all of the isolated RNA had been reverse transcribed. Produced via immunoSEQ multiplex PCR; TCRdb's table is partial and in-frame only. The top ten clones hold 0.035% to 0.045% of a sample with 600,000 or so clones, around 15% of them seen once. Their cognate antigens are unknown. Sequencing was done on a sample of naive CD4+ T cells from blood. All receptors derive from a man younger than 35 with type 1 diabetes.

This clone was counted a few times. This may arise from a read error, as a much more abundant clone is one base away. Other DNA sequences in the same sample also yield this CDR3. This sequence joins TRBV7-2 and TRBJ2-6, with D unclear. The CDR3 length is 13 residues. The germline gives CDR1 SGHTA, CDR2 FQGNSA. V shed 3 bases and J shed 2 bases, with 2 bases lying between them. The CDR3 loop reads CASSLAGANVLTF. The CDR3 region has the DNA TGTGCCAGCAGCTTGGCTGGGGCCAACGTCCTGACTTTC.

The chain has TRBV5-1 and TRBJ2-1; perhaps TRBD2 as D (6 bases). The length of the CDR3 is 17 residues. Between the trimmed V and J ends, which lost 0 bases and 0 bases, there was a span of 13 bases. CDR1 is SGHRS, CDR2 YFSETQ, per germline. The CDR3 DNA sequence: TGCGCCAGCAGCTTGGGGACCGGGGGACTCTCCTACAATGAGCAGTTCTTC. As protein: CASSLGTGGLSYNEQFF.

V gene TRBV7-9 combines with J gene TRBJ1-6; D gene uncertain. Germline V gives CDR1 SEHNR, CDR2 FQNEAQ (reference sequence). Deletions cut 0 bases from V and 8 bases from J, with 5 bases between. The CDR3 spans 13 residues. CDR3 coding DNA: TGTGCCAGCAGCTTAGCTCTGGATTCACCCCTCCACTTT. It specifies CASSLALDSPLHF.

This chain uses TRBV30 with TRBJ2-3; D is possibly TRBD1 (6 bases). CDR3 length: 13 residues. V was cut by 4 bases and J by 6 bases, with 14 bases left in between. The germline CDR1 and CDR2 sequences are GTSNPN and SVGIG (reference sequence). CDR3 in DNA: TGTGCCTGGACCAGGGGCGTAACGGATACGCAGTATTTT. Translation: CAWTRGVTDTQYF.

This clone was counted a few times. V is TRBV29-1 and J is TRBJ2-7; D not resolved. There are 11 residues in the CDR3. Germline V gene lookup returns CDR1 SQVTM and CDR2 ANQGSEA. The DNA for the CDR3 is TGCAGACCTTCCCAGCCTTACGAGCAGTACTTC. Its protein product is CRPSQPYEQYF.

This clone was observed a few times. This chain connects TRBV30 to TRBJ2-7; unclear D gene. CDR3 length: 12 amino acids. Germline V lookup: CDR1 GTSNPN, CDR2 SVGIG (reference sequence). Trimming removed 3 bases from V and 3 bases from J, with 9 bases in between. CDR3 in amino acids: CAWRSLYYEQYF. CDR3 DNA: TGTGCCTGGAGGTCTTTATACTACGAGCAGTACTTC.

The genes are TRBV30 and TRBJ2-3; 11 nucleotides align to TRBD2. The J segment lost 3 bases and the V segment lost 4 bases, leaving 9 bases of the junction unmatched. Germline V gene data show CDR1 as GTSNPN and CDR2 as SVGIG (reference sequence). CDR3 length: 16 amino acids. The CDR3 here is CAWTPGLAGGTDTQYF. In DNA form, the CDR3 reads TGTGCCTGGACTCCGGGTCTAGCGGGAGGAACAGATACGCAGTATTTT.

The chain is built from TRBV4-2 and TRBJ2-1, with D possibly called TRBD1 or TRBD2 (5 bases each). The V gene lost 0 bases and the J gene lost 0 bases, with 12 bases spanning the gap. The CDR3 has 17 residues. Germline V gene data show CDR1 as LGHNA and CDR2 as YNFKEQ. The CDR3: CASSQDQDGTSYNEQFF. For the CDR3, the DNA is TGTGCCAGCAGCCAAGACCAAGACGGGACCTCCTACAATGAGCAGTTCTTC.